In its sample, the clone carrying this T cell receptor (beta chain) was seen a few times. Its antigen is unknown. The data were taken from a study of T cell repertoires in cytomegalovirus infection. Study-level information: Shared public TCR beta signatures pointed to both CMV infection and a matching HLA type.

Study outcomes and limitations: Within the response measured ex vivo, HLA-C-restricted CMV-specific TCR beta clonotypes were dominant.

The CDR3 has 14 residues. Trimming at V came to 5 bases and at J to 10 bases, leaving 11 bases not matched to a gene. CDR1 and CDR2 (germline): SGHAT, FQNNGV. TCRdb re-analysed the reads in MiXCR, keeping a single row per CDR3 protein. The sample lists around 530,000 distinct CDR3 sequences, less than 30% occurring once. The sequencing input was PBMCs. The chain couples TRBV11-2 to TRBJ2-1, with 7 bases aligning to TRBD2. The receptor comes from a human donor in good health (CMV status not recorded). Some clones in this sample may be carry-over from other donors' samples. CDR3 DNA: TGTGCCAGCAGCCCAAGACGGACTAGTGGCGAGCAGTTCTTC. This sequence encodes CASSPRRTSGEQFF.